This T cell receptor (beta chain) was retrieved from a study of low-dose radiotherapy and immunotherapy resistance in tumors (dated by TCRdb to between 2021 and 2023). For context, the study as a whole: Cohort 1 received 0.5 Gy per fraction every 2 weeks, with a prescribed total PTV dose of 6.5 Gy. Patients in Cohort 2 were given 1 Gy per fraction every two weeks, for a total of 13 Gy across 26 weeks. Nivolumab was administered intravenously as a 240 mg flat dose every two weeks, and ipilimumab was administered intravenously at 1 mg/kg every six weeks. Cyclophosphamide 200 mg/m2 was administered intravenously every two weeks, one day before each radiation and immunotherapy administration. Starting on cycle 1 day 1, patients took 300 mg of aspirin by mouth once a day for four cycles. First-strand cDNA was synthesized with Superscript III and a set of TRAV- and TRBV-specific primers, covering both TCRalpha and TCRbeta chains. The trial did not randomize participants into treatment groups. Eight patients were included in the translational analysis: three from the first dose cohort and the first five from the second dose cohort. Deep sequencing of the TCRalpha and TCRbeta libraries was carried out on an Illumina MiniSeq instrument.

Sequencing relied on an Illumina MiniSeq. A roughly 20-cycle PCR with Phusion amplified the TCRs, pairing a constant-region primer with the adapter that was attached to the V primers. Amplification of the isolated mRNA was done with the MessageAmp II aRNA Amplification Kit, which involved a roughly 15-hour in vitro transcription at 37 degrees C. The Dynabeads mRNA DIRECT Purification Kit was used to isolate mRNA for TCR sequencing. Indexed Illumina adapters were added in a second approximately 26-cycle Phusion PCR, and the resulting products were purified with AMPure XP beads. In the source study's methods: Custom Perl scripts were used to pool TCR sequences that encoded the same protein, to remove out-of-frame sequences, and to calculate the abundance of each clonotype. Any TCR sequence supported by only a single read was excluded from analysis. Shannon entropy, Gini index, clonality, richness, and the frequency of TCRs shared between repertoires were included as repertoire metrics. TCRdb reworked the public reads: Q25 trimming with fastp, MiXCR clone assembly, productive beta chains retained. A single entry per CDR3 protein holds the most common genes and DNA from its merged rows. The V and J calls here are based on TCRdb, not the publication. This sample gives tens of thousands of distinct CDR3 sequences in total; about 12% of them show up just once. 6.2% of the sample lies in the top ten.

There are 17 amino acids in the CDR3, from cysteine to phenylalanine inclusive. The read is trimmed to its CDR3 DNA, 51 bases read in frame from base 1. Relative to germline, V is missing 5 bases and J is missing 1 base, with 9 bases of the junction outside any gene match. From the germline V gene, CDR1 is SGHAT and CDR2 is FQNNGV. In its sample, this clonotype was seen many times. It has no known antigen specificity. No much larger clone exists at a distance of one base, and base qualities are not known. In light of the paper, this sample's time point label describes: before trial treatment. Donors were enrolled in RACIN, a single-arm phase I dose-escalation trial in which nivolumab, ipilimumab, aspirin, low-dose cyclophosphamide and low-dose radiotherapy were combined. Patients were eligible if they had advanced solid tumors that were TIL-negative.

The source material was PBMCs, sampled before treatment. The TCR sequence derives from a female donor with ovarian cancer. This chain joins TRBV11-2 to TRBJ2-5; a stretch of 11 junction bases matches TRBD2. The base sequence is TGTGCCAGCAGCCCCAAGGGCACTAGCGGGGGCCAAGAGACCCAGTACTTC. Its protein product is CASSPKGTSGGQETQYF.